This T cell receptor (beta chain) emerged from a study of blood T cell repertoires in COVID-19 (dated by TCRdb to 2020 to 2022). Some background on the complete study: The collaborator samples originated in the United States, Italy and Spain and spanned the acute and convalescent phases of COVID-19. The repertoires were made available in a free public database intended to serve as a resource for research on the immune response to SARS-CoV-2. Where available, HLA class I and class II types were obtained from metadata supplied by the sample provider rather than from assay-based typing. Subjects who had been exposed to COVID-19, were actively infected with it, or had recovered from it provided the deeply sampled blood TCRbeta repertoires that made up the dataset. The material from the prospective study consisted of cDNA or gDNA derived from T cells, B-cell-depleted T cells, or PBMCs. Nearly every sample came with metadata listing a de-identified subject ID, COVID-19 status, age in years and sex. The samples were drawn from two sources: the first 160 participants of the ongoing ImmuneRACE study, and over 1,000 subjects contributed by 6 global collaborators.

Of note for this clone: The target of this receptor is not known. No qualities accompany the bases; no much larger clone lies one base away.

TCRbeta CDR3 regions were amplified from genomic DNA by means of the immunoSEQ Assay, a bias-controlled multiplex PCR. In the authors' own workflow: The number of nucleated cells in each sample was estimated by amplification of reference gene primers within the assay. To quantify the absolute abundance of each unique TCRbeta CDR3 rearrangement, sequence reads were collapsed and filtered. For each sample, productive Simpson clonality was calculated as the square root of Simpson's diversity index across productive rearrangements. TCRdb obtained this table from immuneACCESS and retained in-frame rearrangements with V and J assigned. These tables miss some clones; where compared with another copy, unresolved V genes account for less than half of the shortfall, and the remainder is unexplained. The V and J calls and the clone size are those of that table, but D and trimming were determined from the DNA. The sample yields 80,000 to 95,000 clones; about 89% were counted once. About 17% of the sample belongs to the ten largest clones.

The CDR3 numbers 14 residues from cysteine through phenylalanine. Only the CDR3 DNA stays, 42 bases, in frame from base 1. Via the germline V gene, CDR1 is LGHNA and CDR2 YSLEER. V is reduced by 0 bases and J by 5 bases, leaving a spacing of 8 bases between them. What the research found in general, with its limitations: The quantity of clinical and demographic metadata differed by source and by participant and was supplied without curation.

The collaborating institutions used their own protocols to collect whole blood in K2EDTA tubes. For TCRbeta analysis, collaborators shipped samples as frozen whole blood, isolated PBMCs, or DNA extracted from either of those sample types. Recombination linked TRBV4-3 to TRBJ2-1; 5 matching bases give a weak D call of TRBD2. Sequences were obtained from peripheral blood. This clonotype was obtained from a human donor in a cohort sampled during active COVID-19. CDR3 protein: CASSQEGLNNEQFF. The DNA is TGCGCCAGCAGCCAAGAAGGACTGAACAATGAGCAGTTCTTC.